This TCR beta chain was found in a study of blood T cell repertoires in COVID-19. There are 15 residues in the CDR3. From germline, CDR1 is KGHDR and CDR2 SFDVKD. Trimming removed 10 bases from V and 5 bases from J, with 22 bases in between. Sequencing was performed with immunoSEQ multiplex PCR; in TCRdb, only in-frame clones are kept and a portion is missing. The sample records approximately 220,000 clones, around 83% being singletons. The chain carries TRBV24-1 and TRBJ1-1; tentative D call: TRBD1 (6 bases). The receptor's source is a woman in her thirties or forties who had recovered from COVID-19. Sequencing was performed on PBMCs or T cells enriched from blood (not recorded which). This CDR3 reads CATKNGAGAKTEAFF. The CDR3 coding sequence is TGTGCCACTAAAAATGGGGCAGGGGCCAAGACTGAAGCTTTCTTT.